This T cell receptor beta chain was obtained from a study of blood T cell repertoires in COVID-19. About the research overall: Collection of acute and convalescent COVID-19 samples took place in the United States, Italy and Spain. PBMCs, B-cell-depleted T cells, or T cells were the source of the cDNA or gDNA that made up the material.

The ends lost 3 bases at V and 1 base at J; junction bases unmatched: 5. This CDR3 comprises 15 residues. Germline V gene lookup returns CDR1 SEHNR and CDR2 FQNEAQ (reference sequence). How the authors handled the data: Cell counts per sample came from amplifying reference gene primers. TCRdb's table, derived via immunoSEQ multiplex PCR, lists solely in-frame clones and lacks some. D and trimming come from the DNA, and the V and J calls and clone size come from that table. The data show some 42,000 clones, with about nine tenths seen just once and 3.7% held by the top ten. The sample was peripheral blood. This chain connects TRBV7-9 to TRBJ2-5; 7 nucleotides align to TRBD2. The clonotype was recovered from a human donor in a cohort sampled during active COVID-19. The CDR3 sequence is CASSFRAGTQETQYF. The CDR3 region has the DNA TGTGCCAGCAGCTTCAGAGCGGGGACCCAAGAGACCCAGTACTTC.